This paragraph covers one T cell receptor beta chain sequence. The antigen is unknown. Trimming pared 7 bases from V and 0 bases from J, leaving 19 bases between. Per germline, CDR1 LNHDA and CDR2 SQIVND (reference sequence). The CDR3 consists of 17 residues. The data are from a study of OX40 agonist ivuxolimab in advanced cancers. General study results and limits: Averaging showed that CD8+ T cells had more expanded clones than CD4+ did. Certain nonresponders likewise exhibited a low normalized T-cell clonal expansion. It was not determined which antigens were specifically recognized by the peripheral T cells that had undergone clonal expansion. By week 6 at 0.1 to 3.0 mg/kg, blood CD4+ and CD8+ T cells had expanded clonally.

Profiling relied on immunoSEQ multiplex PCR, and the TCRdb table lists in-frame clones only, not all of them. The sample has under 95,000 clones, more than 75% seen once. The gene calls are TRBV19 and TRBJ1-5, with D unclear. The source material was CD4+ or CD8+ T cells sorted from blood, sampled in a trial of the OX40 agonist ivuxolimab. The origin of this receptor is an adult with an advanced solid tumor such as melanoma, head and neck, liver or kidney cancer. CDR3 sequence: CASTLTRRHNSNQPQHF. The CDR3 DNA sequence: TGTGCCAGTACCCTAACCCGCAGACATAATAGCAATCAGCCCCAGCATTTT. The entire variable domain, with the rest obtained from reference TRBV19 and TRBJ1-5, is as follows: DGGITQSPKYLFRKEGQNVTLSCEQNLNHDAMYWYRQDPGQGLRLIYYSQIVNDFQKGDIAEGYSVSREKKESFPLTVTSAQKNPTAFYLCASTLTRRHNSNQPQHFGDGTRLSIL.